Each of the 9 T cell receptor beta chains below was sequenced from the same sample in a study of blood T cells in healthy people across ages (dated by TCRdb to 2015 to 2017). The receptor library was made with 5' RACE. The data were produced on an Illumina HiSeq 2500. A second PCR of about 7 to 12 cycles was performed with a sample-barcoded 5' primer and a J-beta primer mix. Using fastp trimming at Q25 and MiXCR clonotype assembly, TCRdb reanalyzed the public sequencing data and kept in-frame beta chains. Here each entry gathers all rows of one CDR3 protein and keeps the most common genes and DNA. Here the sample has 720,000 or so distinct CDR3 sequences; around 43% occur a single time. 30% of the sample is held by the ten biggest clonotypes. The specimen was blood. The receptors come from a man older than 75 in good health.

This clonotype was counted a few times. V usage is TRBV7-9 and J usage is TRBJ2-3; D possibly corresponds to TRBD1 (6 bases). CDR1 SEHNR and CDR2 FQNEAQ come from the germline V gene (reference sequence). The CDR3 is made up of 14 amino acids. Trimming removed 5 bases at V and 5 bases at J, with 14 bases between. The CDR3 region has the DNA TGTGCCAGCAGCCAATCCGGGACAAGAGATACGCAGTATTTT. Amino acids: CASSQSGTRDTQYF.

The gene calls are TRBV4-3 and TRBJ1-5; D ambiguous. The V end lost 0 bases, the J end lost 7 bases, and 13 bases lay between the germline ends. The CDR3 runs to 15 residues. Per the germline V gene, CDR1 is LGHNA and CDR2 is YSLEER. This CDR3 is CASSQEDWAGQPQHF. The CDR3 DNA reads TGCGCCAGCAGCCAAGAAGACTGGGCAGGACAGCCCCAGCATTTT.

This rearrangement joins TRBV4-1 to TRBJ2-7; the match to TRBD2 covers 9 bases. Germline V gene lookup returns CDR1 MGHRA and CDR2 YSYEKL. The CDR3 is 16 residues long. The ends lost 4 bases at V and 1 base at J; junction bases unmatched: 8. The DNA of the CDR3 is TGCGCCAGCAGCCCCGCGACTAGCGGTAGATCCTACGAGCAGTACTTC. Its translation: CASSPATSGRSYEQYF.

V and J are TRBV2 and TRBJ2-3; the D call may be TRBD1 or TRBD2 (5 bases each). The CDR3 has 15 residues. Trimming shortened V by 6 bases and J by 2 bases, and 15 bases separated the two germline ends. Per germline, CDR1 SNHLY and CDR2 FYNNEI. In nucleotides, the CDR3 is TGTGCCAGCAGCCAACAGGAGGCGGTCACAGATACGCAGTATTTT. Its protein is CASSQQEAVTDTQYF.

The V call is TRBV18, the J call TRBJ2-7; 11 positions match TRBD2. CDR3 length: 15 amino acids. Germline loops: CDR1 KGHSH, CDR2 LQKENI. J lost 7 bases, V lost 1 base, and 6 bases had no gene match. The CDR3 sequence is CASSPRLAGRGEQYF. The CDR3 nucleotides are TGTGCCAGCTCACCACGACTAGCGGGAAGGGGTGAGCAGTACTTC.

The J gene is TRBJ2-7, the V gene TRBV18; TRBD1 matches at 7 bases. Germline assignment: CDR1 KGHSH and CDR2 LQKENI. The CDR3 has 15 amino acids. The ends lost 4 bases at V and 7 bases at J; junction bases unmatched: 13. CDR3 nucleotides: TGTGCCAGCTCACAAAACCCGGGACAGAGAGGGGAGCAGTACTTC. Encoded protein: CASSQNPGQRGEQYF.

This sequence joins TRBV11-2 and TRBJ1-5; possibly TRBD1 for D (6 bases). Between the trimmed V and J ends, which lost 3 bases and 7 bases, there was a span of 19 bases. CDR3 length equals 16 residues. CDR1 is SGHAT, CDR2 FQNNGV, per germline. CDR3 in amino acids: CASSLGARGTEQPQHF. The CDR3 bases are TGTGCCAGCAGCTTGGGGGCCAGAGGCACGGAACAGCCCCAGCATTTT.

This clonotype has more than one count but fewer than ten. V usage is TRBV4-1 and J usage is TRBJ1-1; TRBD1 agrees at 7 bases. V was clipped by 3 bases and J by 0 bases; unmatched bases: 16. CDR3 length: 19 amino acids. Germline loops: CDR1 MGHRA, CDR2 YSYEKL. CDR3 in amino acids: CASSQPRQGGIRMNTEAFF. CDR3 coding DNA: TGCGCCAGCAGCCAGCCCCGCCAGGGGGGGATTAGGATGAACACTGAAGCTTTCTTT.

The rearrangement joins TRBV20-1 to TRBJ2-3, with 13 positions matching TRBD2. CDR3 size: 16 residues. V shed 5 bases and J 6 bases; nucleotides not matched to a gene: 11. Germline V gene sequence: CDR1 DFQATT, CDR2 SNEGSKA (reference sequence). The CDR3 region is CSAPPRLAGGGDTQYF. DNA of the CDR3: TGCAGTGCTCCCCCGAGACTAGCGGGGGGTGGGGATACGCAGTATTTT.